The rows below give T cell receptor beta chains drawn from one sample of a study of blood T cell repertoires in COVID-19. Sequencing was performed with immunoSEQ multiplex PCR; in TCRdb, only in-frame clones are kept and a portion is missing. The sample consists of about 91,000 clones, around nine tenths of them appearing once. The specimen was peripheral blood. The source of these receptors is a woman older than 75 with active COVID-19. The CDR3 runs from the conserved cysteine through the conserved F or W. Fields, in order: J gene, clone size, V gene, D gene, CDR3 length, CDR3 protein, CDR3 DNA. The D gene is left open where the match is weak. Part of the rows lack a size; the others show once, few, many or a class for expanded clones.

J gene: TRBJ2-7; clone size: NA; V gene: TRBV7-2; D gene: TRBD1; CDR3 length: 13; CDR3 protein: CASSKQGGYEQYF; CDR3 DNA: TGTGCCAGCAGCAAACAGGGGGGCTACGAGCAGTACTTC
J gene: TRBJ2-5; clone size: NA; V gene: TRBV3-1/TRBV3-2; D gene: TRBD2; CDR3 length: 16; CDR3 protein: CASSLQTSGSVETQYF; CDR3 DNA: TGTGCCAGCAGCCTACAGACTAGCGGGAGTGTGGAGACCCAGTACTTC
J gene: TRBJ2-3; clone size: NA; V gene: TRBV5-4; D gene: TRBD2; CDR3 length: 18; CDR3 protein: CASRLGLAGGPSTDTQYF; CDR3 DNA: TGTGCCAGCAGGCTGGGACTAGCGGGAGGGCCTAGCACAGATACGCAGTATTTT
J gene: TRBJ1-6; clone size: NA; V gene: TRBV7-2; D gene: TRBD1; CDR3 length: 18; CDR3 protein: CASSLVGTTGGYNSPLHF; CDR3 DNA: TGTGCCAGCAGCTTAGTAGGGACGACAGGGGGTTATAATTCACCCCTCCACTTT
J gene: TRBJ2-7; clone size: NA; V gene: TRBV7-6; D gene: NA; CDR3 length: 13; CDR3 protein: CASGTTWSGEQYF; CDR3 DNA: TGTGCCAGCGGCACTACATGGTCGGGGGAGCAGTACTTC
J gene: TRBJ1-1; clone size: NA; V gene: TRBV6-6; D gene: NA; CDR3 length: 13; CDR3 protein: CASSLSMNTEAFF; CDR3 DNA: TGTGCCAGCAGCCTATCTATGAACACTGAAGCTTTCTTT
J gene: TRBJ2-7; clone size: NA; V gene: TRBV11-2; D gene: NA; CDR3 length: 13; CDR3 protein: CASSFGFAGEQYF; CDR3 DNA: TGTGCCAGCAGCTTTGGTTTTGCGGGCGAGCAGTACTTC
J gene: TRBJ2-3; clone size: NA; V gene: TRBV9; D gene: NA; CDR3 length: 12; CDR3 protein: CASSETGLTQYF; CDR3 DNA: TGTGCCAGCAGCGAAACGGGACTCACGCAGTATTTT
J gene: TRBJ1-6; clone size: NA; V gene: TRBV5-4; D gene: NA; CDR3 length: 16; CDR3 protein: CASSPVRGTANSPLHF; CDR3 DNA: TGTGCCAGCAGCCCTGTAAGGGGAACGGCCAATTCACCCCTCCACTTT
J gene: TRBJ2-2; clone size: NA; V gene: TRBV28; D gene: TRBD2; CDR3 length: 19; CDR3 protein: CASSSQFGLAGVFSGELFF; CDR3 DNA: TGTGCCAGCAGTTCACAATTCGGACTAGCGGGAGTGTTCTCCGGGGAGCTGTTTTTT
J gene: TRBJ2-1; clone size: NA; V gene: TRBV13; D gene: TRBD1; CDR3 length: 16; CDR3 protein: CASSPPGKGADNEQFF; CDR3 DNA: TGTGCCAGCAGCCCCCCCGGGAAGGGGGCTGACAATGAGCAGTTCTTC
J gene: TRBJ2-2; clone size: NA; V gene: TRBV19; D gene: TRBD1; CDR3 length: 15; CDR3 protein: CASSRRTGEIGELFF; CDR3 DNA: TGTGCTTCTTCCCGTAGGACAGGGGAGATCGGGGAGCTGTTTTTT
J gene: TRBJ2-7; clone size: NA; V gene: TRBV28; D gene: NA; CDR3 length: 15; CDR3 protein: CASTFRRDWPYEQYF; CDR3 DNA: TGTGCCAGCACCTTTCGCCGGGATTGGCCCTACGAGCAGTACTTC
J gene: TRBJ1-1; clone size: NA; V gene: TRBV11-3; D gene: NA; CDR3 length: 14; CDR3 protein: CASSLDSTTDEAFF; CDR3 DNA: TGTGCCAGCAGCTTAGATTCTACGACAGACGAAGCTTTCTTT
J gene: TRBJ1-4; clone size: NA; V gene: TRBV21-1; D gene: NA; CDR3 length: 18; CDR3 protein: CASSSPPGSPPTNEKLFF; CDR3 DNA: TGTGCCAGCAGCTCCCCCCCGGGGTCCCCCCCGACTAATGAAAAACTGTTTTTT
J gene: TRBJ2-7; clone size: NA; V gene: TRBV6-6; D gene: TRBD2; CDR3 length: 15; CDR3 protein: CASSPGTSQTYEQYF; CDR3 DNA: TGTGCCAGCAGTCCCGGGACTAGCCAAACCTACGAGCAGTACTTC
J gene: TRBJ2-3; clone size: NA; V gene: TRBV6-6; D gene: TRBD2; CDR3 length: 15; CDR3 protein: CASSYPGTTTDTQYF; CDR3 DNA: TGTGCCAGCAGTTACCCCGGGACTACTACAGATACGCAGTATTTT
J gene: TRBJ1-6; clone size: NA; V gene: TRBV10-3; D gene: NA; CDR3 length: 19; CDR3 protein: CAIRAVGTAGGYYNSPLHF; CDR3 DNA: TGTGCCATCAGGGCCGTAGGTACCGCCGGGGGATACTATAATTCACCCCTCCACTTT
J gene: TRBJ2-1; clone size: NA; V gene: TRBV29-1; D gene: TRBD2; CDR3 length: 17; CDR3 protein: CSVEGAGGPGSYNEQFF; CDR3 DNA: TGCAGCGTGGAAGGGGCGGGAGGGCCCGGGTCCTACAATGAGCAGTTCTTC
J gene: TRBJ1-2; clone size: NA; V gene: TRBV6-4; D gene: NA; CDR3 length: 13; CDR3 protein: CASSDGGGHHLTF; CDR3 DNA: TGTGCCAGCAGTGACGGGGGGGGACACCACTTAACCTTC
J gene: TRBJ2-3; clone size: NA; V gene: TRBV11-2; D gene: TRBD2; CDR3 length: 19; CDR3 protein: CASSSRPGLAGVGTDTQYF; CDR3 DNA: TGTGCCAGCAGCTCCCGGCCGGGACTAGCGGGAGTAGGCACAGATACGCAGTATTTT
J gene: TRBJ2-5; clone size: NA; V gene: TRBV4-2; D gene: TRBD2; CDR3 length: 17; CDR3 protein: CASSQAQSSGHQETQYF; CDR3 DNA: TGTGCCAGCAGCCAAGCTCAGTCTAGCGGACACCAAGAGACCCAGTACTTC
J gene: TRBJ1-4; clone size: NA; V gene: TRBV28; D gene: TRBD1; CDR3 length: 15; CDR3 protein: CASRQGGGVNEKLFF; CDR3 DNA: TGTGCCAGCAGACAGGGGGGCGGTGTTAATGAAAAACTGTTTTTT
J gene: TRBJ1-2; clone size: NA; V gene: TRBV20-1; D gene: NA; CDR3 length: 11; CDR3 protein: CSAREGYGYTF; CDR3 DNA: TGCAGTGCTCGGGAGGGGTATGGCTACACCTTC
J gene: TRBJ2-7; clone size: NA; V gene: TRBV13; D gene: NA; CDR3 length: 13; CDR3 protein: CASRGPSGDEQYF; CDR3 DNA: TGTGCCAGCAGGGGACCGTCGGGGGACGAGCAGTACTTC
J gene: TRBJ2-1; clone size: NA; V gene: TRBV11-2; D gene: NA; CDR3 length: 14; CDR3 protein: CASSFGHPYNEQFF; CDR3 DNA: TGTGCCAGCAGCTTTGGACACCCCTACAATGAGCAGTTCTTC
J gene: TRBJ2-1; clone size: NA; V gene: TRBV5-1; D gene: TRBD2; CDR3 length: 13; CDR3 protein: CARAGTSVIEQFF; CDR3 DNA: TGCGCCAGAGCCGGGACTAGTGTAATTGAGCAGTTCTTC
J gene: TRBJ2-1; clone size: NA; V gene: TRBV28; D gene: TRBD1; CDR3 length: 15; CDR3 protein: CASSADRGYYNEQFF; CDR3 DNA: TGTGCCAGCAGTGCGGACAGGGGATACTACAATGAGCAGTTCTTC
J gene: TRBJ1-3; clone size: NA; V gene: TRBV28; D gene: NA; CDR3 length: 14; CDR3 protein: CASSLASVGNTIYF; CDR3 DNA: TGTGCCAGCAGTTTAGCGTCCGTAGGAAACACCATATATTTT
J gene: TRBJ2-7; clone size: once; V gene: TRBV19; D gene: TRBD1; CDR3 length: 15; CDR3 protein: CASSMETGGTYEQYF; CDR3 DNA: TGTGCCAGTAGTATGGAGACAGGGGGCACCTACGAGCAGTACTTC
J gene: TRBJ2-1; clone size: few; V gene: TRBV5-5; D gene: TRBD2; CDR3 length: 15; CDR3 protein: CASSVLLAGYNEQFF; CDR3 DNA: TGTGCCAGCAGCGTACTACTAGCGGGTTACAATGAGCAGTTCTTC
J gene: TRBJ2-1; clone size: NA; V gene: TRBV5-4; D gene: NA; CDR3 length: 16; CDR3 protein: CASSPHGTLRPNEQFF; CDR3 DNA: TGTGCCAGCAGCCCGCACGGGACTCTTAGGCCCAATGAGCAGTTCTTC
J gene: TRBJ2-3; clone size: NA; V gene: TRBV6-5; D gene: NA; CDR3 length: 13; CDR3 protein: CATNRGNTDTQYF; CDR3 DNA: TGTGCCACCAATCGGGGGAACACAGATACGCAGTATTTT
J gene: TRBJ2-3; clone size: NA; V gene: TRBV11-2; D gene: NA; CDR3 length: 15; CDR3 protein: CASSPMGTMIDTQYF; CDR3 DNA: TGTGCCAGCAGCCCCATGGGGACAATGATAGATACGCAGTATTTT
J gene: TRBJ1-5; clone size: NA; V gene: TRBV14; D gene: NA; CDR3 length: 15; CDR3 protein: CASSQKGLGNQPQHF; CDR3 DNA: TGTGCCAGCAGCCAAAAGGGGCTAGGCAATCAGCCCCAGCATTTT
J gene: TRBJ2-1; clone size: NA; V gene: TRBV5-4; D gene: NA; CDR3 length: 15; CDR3 protein: CASSTGHQNYNEQFF; CDR3 DNA: TGTGCCAGCAGCACGGGACACCAGAACTACAATGAGCAGTTCTTC
J gene: TRBJ2-1; clone size: NA; V gene: TRBV24-1; D gene: TRBD2; CDR3 length: 18; CDR3 protein: CATSDALAGGGPNNEQFF; CDR3 DNA: TGTGCCACCAGTGATGCCCTAGCGGGAGGGGGGCCTAACAATGAGCAGTTCTTC
J gene: TRBJ2-3; clone size: NA; V gene: TRBV18; D gene: NA; CDR3 length: 14; CDR3 protein: CASSKEQSTDTQYF; CDR3 DNA: TGTGCCAGCTCAAAGGAACAGAGCACAGATACGCAGTATTTT
J gene: TRBJ2-5; clone size: NA; V gene: TRBV4-1; D gene: NA; CDR3 length: 14; CDR3 protein: CASSQTYGPETQYF; CDR3 DNA: TGCGCCAGCAGCCAAACCTACGGTCCAGAGACCCAGTACTTC
J gene: TRBJ2-1; clone size: NA; V gene: TRBV5-1; D gene: NA; CDR3 length: 16; CDR3 protein: CASRLTSRAYFNEQFF; CDR3 DNA: TGCGCCAGCAGATTAACTTCTAGAGCGTACTTCAATGAGCAGTTCTTC
J gene: TRBJ2-1; clone size: NA; V gene: TRBV4-3; D gene: NA; CDR3 length: 15; CDR3 protein: CASSHLPLVVSEQFF; CDR3 DNA: TGCGCCAGCAGCCATCTCCCGCTAGTCGTAAGTGAGCAGTTCTTC
J gene: TRBJ2-7; clone size: NA; V gene: TRBV5-6; D gene: NA; CDR3 length: 13; CDR3 protein: CASSSRPEAEQYF; CDR3 DNA: TGTGCCAGCAGCTCCAGACCAGAGGCAGAGCAGTACTTC
J gene: TRBJ2-7; clone size: NA; V gene: TRBV6-6; D gene: NA; CDR3 length: 15; CDR3 protein: CASSYSFQGFHEQYF; CDR3 DNA: TGTGCCAGCAGTTACTCGTTCCAGGGTTTCCACGAGCAGTACTTC
J gene: TRBJ2-7; clone size: few; V gene: TRBV4-1; D gene: TRBD2; CDR3 length: 15; CDR3 protein: CASSQTSAGGYEQYF; CDR3 DNA: TGCGCCAGCAGCCAAACCTCAGCGGGAGGTTACGAGCAGTACTTC
J gene: TRBJ1-4; clone size: NA; V gene: TRBV4-2; D gene: TRBD1; CDR3 length: 15; CDR3 protein: CASSLGTGKNEKLFF; CDR3 DNA: TGTGCCAGCAGCCTCGGGACAGGGAAAAATGAAAAACTGTTTTTT
J gene: TRBJ1-1; clone size: NA; V gene: TRBV18; D gene: NA; CDR3 length: 14; CDR3 protein: CASSVTTVFTEAFF; CDR3 DNA: TGTGCCAGCTCAGTAACGACAGTGTTCACTGAAGCTTTCTTT